The rows below give T cell receptor beta chains drawn from one sample of a study of blood T cell repertoires in COVID-19. Produced via immunoSEQ multiplex PCR; TCRdb's table is partial and in-frame only. This sample has 55,000 to 85,000 clones; 79% occur once, and the top ten carry 26%. What was sequenced was peripheral blood. The receptors originated from a man between 60 and 75 years old with active or convalescent COVID-19. Both conserved end residues are part of each CDR3. The D gene is left open where the match is weak. Clone size appears in some rows only: once, few, many, or a class for an expanded clone.

D gene: .
V gene: TRBV7-3
clone size: .
J gene: TRBJ1-5
CDR3 DNA: TGTGCCAGCAGCCCGAACGGGGGAGCTCAGCCCCAGCATTTT
CDR3 protein: CASSPNGGAQPQHF

D gene: TRBD2
V gene: TRBV5-1
clone size: .
J gene: TRBJ2-2
CDR3 DNA: TGCGCCAGCAGCTTGCTACGGGGGGAAACCGGGGAGCTGTTTTTT
CDR3 protein: CASSLLRGETGELFF

D gene: .
V gene: TRBV11-3
clone size: .
J gene: TRBJ1-1
CDR3 DNA: TGTGCCAGCAGCTTAGATGTGGGGGCCGAAGCTTTCTTT
CDR3 protein: CASSLDVGAEAFF

D gene: TRBD1
V gene: TRBV10-3
clone size: .
J gene: TRBJ2-7
CDR3 DNA: TGTGCCATCAGTGAGTCGACGGCGGGACAGGGCTACGAGCAGTACTTC
CDR3 protein: CAISESTAGQGYEQYF

D gene: .
V gene: TRBV29-1
clone size: once
J gene: TRBJ2-5
CDR3 DNA: TGCAGCGTTGATCGATCAGGGTACGAGACCCAGTACTTC
CDR3 protein: CSVDRSGYETQYF

D gene: .
V gene: TRBV18
clone size: .
J gene: TRBJ2-7
CDR3 DNA: TGTGCCAGCTCCCCCGGTTTCAGGGTCTACGAGCAGTACTTC
CDR3 protein: CASSPGFRVYEQYF

D gene: .
V gene: TRBV5-5
clone size: .
J gene: TRBJ1-1
CDR3 DNA: TGTGCCAGCAGCTTGGAGGGGGGAGGGTACACTGAAGCTTTCTTT
CDR3 protein: CASSLEGGGYTEAFF

D gene: TRBD1
V gene: TRBV5-1
clone size: .
J gene: TRBJ2-3
CDR3 DNA: TGCGCCAGCAGCCCGAGGGGGACAGGGGTAGGGGATACGCAGTATTTT
CDR3 protein: CASSPRGTGVGDTQYF

D gene: TRBD1
V gene: TRBV9
clone size: .
J gene: TRBJ1-1
CDR3 DNA: TGTGCCAGCAGCCCCGGACAGGGATTGAACACTGAAGCTTTCTTT
CDR3 protein: CASSPGQGLNTEAFF

D gene: .
V gene: TRBV6-1
clone size: .
J gene: TRBJ2-2
CDR3 DNA: TGTGCCAGCAGTGAAGCGCTTTTGGGCGGGGCGAACACCGGGGAGCTGTTTTTT
CDR3 protein: CASSEALLGGANTGELFF